This TCR beta chain was recorded in a study of T-cell reconstitution after alpha-beta-depleted transplantation in children. Unique molecular identifiers were incorporated when the TCRbeta library was constructed. TCRdb reprocessed the PCR reads via MiXCR and lists one record per CDR3 protein. The sample records some 500,000 distinct CDR3 sequences, 30% to 35% being singletons. Germline CDR1 is LNHDA and CDR2 is SQIVND (reference sequence). The length of the CDR3 is 18 residues. The trim removed 5 bases at V and 0 bases at J, leaving 13 bases unmatched. The chain is built from TRBV19 and TRBJ2-1; TRBD2 matches at 7 bases. Sequenced here: PBMCs from the stem cell graft donor, sampled from the stem cell graft. This TCR was recovered from a human donor who donated a stem cell graft to a child with aplastic anemia. The CDR3 reads CASSGGVITASSYNEQFF. The CDR3 DNA follows: TGTGCCAGTAGTGGGGGGGTTATAACGGCTTCCTCCTACAATGAGCAGTTCTTC. Full variable domain (remainder filled in from reference TRBV19 and TRBJ2-1): DGGITQSPKYLFRKEGQNVTLSCEQNLNHDAMYWYRQDPGQGLRLIYYSQIVNDFQKGDIAEGYSVSREKKESFPLTVTSAQKNPTAFYLCASSGGVITASSYNEQFFGPGTRLTVL.